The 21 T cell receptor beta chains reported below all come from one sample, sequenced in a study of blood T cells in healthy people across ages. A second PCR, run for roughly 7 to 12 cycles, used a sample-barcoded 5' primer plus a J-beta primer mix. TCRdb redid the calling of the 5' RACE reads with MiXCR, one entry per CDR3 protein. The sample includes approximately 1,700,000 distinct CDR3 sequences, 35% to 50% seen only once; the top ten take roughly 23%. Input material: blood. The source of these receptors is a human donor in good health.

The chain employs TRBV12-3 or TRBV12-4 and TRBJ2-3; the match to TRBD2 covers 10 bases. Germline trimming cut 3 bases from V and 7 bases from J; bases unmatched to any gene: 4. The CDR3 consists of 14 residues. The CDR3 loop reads CASSFGLAENTQYF. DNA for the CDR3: TGTGCCAGCAGTTTCGGACTAGCGGAAAATACGCAGTATTTT.

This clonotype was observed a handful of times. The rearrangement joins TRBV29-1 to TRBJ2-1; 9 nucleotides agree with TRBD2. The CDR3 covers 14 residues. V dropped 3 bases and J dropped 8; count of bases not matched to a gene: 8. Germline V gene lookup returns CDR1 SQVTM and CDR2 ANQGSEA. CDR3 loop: CSVEERGDVDEQFF. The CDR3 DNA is TGCAGCGTTGAGGAGCGGGGGGATGTCGATGAGCAGTTCTTC.

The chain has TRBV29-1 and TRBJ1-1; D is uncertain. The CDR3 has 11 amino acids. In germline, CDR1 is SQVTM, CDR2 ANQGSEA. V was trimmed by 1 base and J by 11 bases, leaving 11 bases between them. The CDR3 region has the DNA TGCAGCGTTGAAGGTGTAGGGTGGGCTTTCTTT. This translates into CSVEGVGWAFF.

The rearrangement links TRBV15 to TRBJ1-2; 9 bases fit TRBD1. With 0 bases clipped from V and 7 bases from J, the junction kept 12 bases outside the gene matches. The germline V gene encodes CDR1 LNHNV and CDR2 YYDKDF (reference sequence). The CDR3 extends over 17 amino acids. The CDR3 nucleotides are TGTGCCACCAGCAGAGATCTGCCCAGACAGGGGGGTTTTGGCTACACCTTC. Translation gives CATSRDLPRQGGFGYTF.

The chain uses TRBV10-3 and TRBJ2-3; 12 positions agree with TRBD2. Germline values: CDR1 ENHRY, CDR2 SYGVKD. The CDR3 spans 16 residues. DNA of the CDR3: TGTGCTTCGTCTAGCGGGGGGGCCAAGAGCACAGATACGCAGTATTTT. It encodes CASSSGGAKSTDTQYF.

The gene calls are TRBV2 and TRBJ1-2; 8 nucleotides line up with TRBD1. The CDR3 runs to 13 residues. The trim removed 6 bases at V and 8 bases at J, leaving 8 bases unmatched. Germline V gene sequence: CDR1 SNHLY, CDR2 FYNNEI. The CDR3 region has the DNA TGTGCCAGCAGGAACGACAGGGGCCCGGGCTACACCTTC. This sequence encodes CASRNDRGPGYTF. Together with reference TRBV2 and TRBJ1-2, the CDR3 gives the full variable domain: EPEVTQTPSHQVTQMGQEVILRCVPISNHLYFYWYRQILGQKVEFLVSFYNNEISEKSEIFDDQFSVERPDGSNFTLKIRSTKLEDSAMYFCASRNDRGPGYTFGSGTRLTVV.

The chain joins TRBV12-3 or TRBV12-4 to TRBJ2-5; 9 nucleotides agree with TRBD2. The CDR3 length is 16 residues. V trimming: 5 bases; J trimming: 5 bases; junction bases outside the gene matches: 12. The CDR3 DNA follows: TGTGCCAGCAGTCCAGGGGTAGCGGGGGTGAGGGAGACCCAGTACTTC. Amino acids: CASSPGVAGVRETQYF.

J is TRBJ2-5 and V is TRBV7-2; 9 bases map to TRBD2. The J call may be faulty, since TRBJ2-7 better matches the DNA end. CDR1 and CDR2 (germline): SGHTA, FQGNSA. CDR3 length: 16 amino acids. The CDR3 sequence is CASSLKTAGGQYEQYF. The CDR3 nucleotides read TGTGCCAGCAGCTTAAAGACAGCGGGGGGTCAATACGAGCAGTACTTC.

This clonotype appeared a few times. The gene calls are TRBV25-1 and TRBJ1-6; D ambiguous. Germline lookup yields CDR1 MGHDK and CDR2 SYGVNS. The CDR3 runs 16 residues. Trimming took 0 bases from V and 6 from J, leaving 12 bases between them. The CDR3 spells CASSEYFQDSNSPLHF. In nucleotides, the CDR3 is TGTGCCAGCAGTGAATACTTCCAGGATTCTAATTCACCCCTCCACTTT.

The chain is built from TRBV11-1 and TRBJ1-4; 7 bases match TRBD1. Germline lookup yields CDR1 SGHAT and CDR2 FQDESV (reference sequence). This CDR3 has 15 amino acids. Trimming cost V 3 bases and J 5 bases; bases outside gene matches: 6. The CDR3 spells CASSFTGQPNEKLFF. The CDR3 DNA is TGTGCCAGCAGCTTCACGGGACAGCCGAATGAAAAACTGTTTTTT.

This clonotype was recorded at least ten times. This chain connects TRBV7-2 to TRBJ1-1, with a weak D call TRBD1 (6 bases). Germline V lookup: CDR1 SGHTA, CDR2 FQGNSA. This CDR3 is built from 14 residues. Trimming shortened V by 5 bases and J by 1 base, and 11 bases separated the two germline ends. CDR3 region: CASSPGAANTEAFF. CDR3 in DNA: TGTGCCAGCAGCCCAGGGGCTGCGAACACTGAAGCTTTCTTT.

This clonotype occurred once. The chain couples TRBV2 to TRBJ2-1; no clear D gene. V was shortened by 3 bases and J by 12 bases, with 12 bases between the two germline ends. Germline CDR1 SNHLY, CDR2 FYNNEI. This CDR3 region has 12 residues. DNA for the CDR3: TGTGCCAGCAGTGATGCGGCGGATGGGCAGTTCTTC. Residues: CASSDAADGQFF.

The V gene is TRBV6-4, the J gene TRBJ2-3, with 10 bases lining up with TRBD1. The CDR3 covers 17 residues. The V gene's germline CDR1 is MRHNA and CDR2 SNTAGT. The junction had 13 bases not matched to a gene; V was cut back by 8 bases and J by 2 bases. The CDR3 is CASLTSDRGLLTDTQYF. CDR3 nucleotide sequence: TGTGCCAGCCTAACCTCAGACAGGGGGCTACTCACAGATACGCAGTATTTT.

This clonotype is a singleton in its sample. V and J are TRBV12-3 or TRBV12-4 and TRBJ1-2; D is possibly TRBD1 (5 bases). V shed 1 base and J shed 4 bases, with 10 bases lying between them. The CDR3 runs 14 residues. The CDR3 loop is CASSLEGPTYGYTF. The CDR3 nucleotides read TGTGCCAGCAGTTTAGAGGGGCCGACCTATGGCTACACCTTC.

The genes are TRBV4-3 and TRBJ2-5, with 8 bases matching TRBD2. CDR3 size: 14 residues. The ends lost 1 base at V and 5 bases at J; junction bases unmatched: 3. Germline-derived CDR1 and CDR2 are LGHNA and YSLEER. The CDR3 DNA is TGCGCCAGCAGCCAAGTAGCGGGGTGGGAGACCCAGTACTTC. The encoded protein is CASSQVAGWETQYF.

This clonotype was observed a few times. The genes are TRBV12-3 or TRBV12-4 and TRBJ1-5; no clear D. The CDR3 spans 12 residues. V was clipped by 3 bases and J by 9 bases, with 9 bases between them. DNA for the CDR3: TGTGCCAGCAGTTTCCCTGCGAGGCCCCAGCATTTT. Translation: CASSFPARPQHF.

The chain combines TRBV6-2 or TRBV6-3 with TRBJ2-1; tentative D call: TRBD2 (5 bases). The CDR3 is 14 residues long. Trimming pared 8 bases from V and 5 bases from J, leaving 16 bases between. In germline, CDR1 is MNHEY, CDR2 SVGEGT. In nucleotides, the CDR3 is TGTGCCAGCCATGCTACTAGAATCGACAATGAGCAGTTCTTC. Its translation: CASHATRIDNEQFF.

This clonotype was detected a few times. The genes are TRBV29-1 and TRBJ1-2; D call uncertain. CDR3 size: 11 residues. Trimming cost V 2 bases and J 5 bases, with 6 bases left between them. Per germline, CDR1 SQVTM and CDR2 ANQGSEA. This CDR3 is CSVEKAYGYTF. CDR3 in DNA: TGCAGCGTTGAAAAAGCGTATGGCTACACCTTC. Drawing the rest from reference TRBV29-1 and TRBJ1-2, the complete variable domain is SAVISQKPSRDICQRGTSLTIQCQVDSQVTMMFWYRQQPGQSLTLIATANQGSEATYESGFVIDKFPISRPNLTFSTLTVSNMSPEDSSIYLCSVEKAYGYTFGSGTRLTVV.

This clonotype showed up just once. The CDR3 spells CASSFPGQPSYEQYF. Here the CDR3 DNA reads TGTGCCAGCAGCTTCCCGGGACAGCCTTCCTACGAGCAGTACTTC. The chain employs TRBV11-1 and TRBJ2-7; 7 bases align to TRBD1. This CDR3 region has 15 residues. Germline CDR1 is SGHAT and CDR2 is FQDESV (reference sequence). Trimming at V came to 3 bases and at J to 1 base, leaving 6 bases not matched to a gene. Full variable domain (missing parts from reference TRBV11-1 and TRBJ2-7): EAEVAQSPRYKITEKSQAVAFWCDPISGHATLYWYRQILGQGPELLVQFQDESVVDDSQLPKDRFSAERLKGVDSTLKIQPAELGDSAMYLCASSFPGQPSYEQYFGPGTRLTVT.

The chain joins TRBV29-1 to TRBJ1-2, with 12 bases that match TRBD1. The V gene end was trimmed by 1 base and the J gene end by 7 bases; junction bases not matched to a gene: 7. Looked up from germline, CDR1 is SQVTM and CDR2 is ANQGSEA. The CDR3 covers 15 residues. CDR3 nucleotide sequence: TGCAGCGTTGAAGCGATTGGGGACAGGGGGCCTGGCTACACCTTC. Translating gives CSVEAIGDRGPGYTF.

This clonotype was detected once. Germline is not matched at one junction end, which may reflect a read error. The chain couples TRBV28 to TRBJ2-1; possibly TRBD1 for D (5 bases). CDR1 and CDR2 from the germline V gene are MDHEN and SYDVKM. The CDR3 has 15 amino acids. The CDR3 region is CAGSLDRQRYNEQFF. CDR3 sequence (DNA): TGTGCCGGCAGCCTCGACAGACAACGCTACAATGAGCAGTTCTTC.